The source of this T cell receptor beta chain is a study of early T cells in non-severe SARS-CoV-2 infection. Each cDNA molecule carried a unique molecular identifier. TCRdb ran MiXCR on the 5' RACE reads and lists one entry per CDR3 protein. This sample has roughly 51,000 distinct CDR3 sequences, with 6% to 8% found just once. With 5 bases clipped from V and 3 bases from J, the junction kept 1 base outside the gene matches. CDR3 length: 12 amino acids. Looked up from germline, CDR1 is SGHNT and CDR2 is YYREEE (reference sequence). The receptor was derived from an adult who was a healthcare worker with PCR-confirmed SARS-CoV-2 infection or an uninfected control (not recorded which). Specimen: whole blood. The chain employs TRBV5-4 and TRBJ2-5; 7 bases fit TRBD1. CDR3: CASRGTEETQYF. The CDR3 coding sequence is TGTGCCAGCAGGGGGACAGAAGAGACCCAGTACTTC.